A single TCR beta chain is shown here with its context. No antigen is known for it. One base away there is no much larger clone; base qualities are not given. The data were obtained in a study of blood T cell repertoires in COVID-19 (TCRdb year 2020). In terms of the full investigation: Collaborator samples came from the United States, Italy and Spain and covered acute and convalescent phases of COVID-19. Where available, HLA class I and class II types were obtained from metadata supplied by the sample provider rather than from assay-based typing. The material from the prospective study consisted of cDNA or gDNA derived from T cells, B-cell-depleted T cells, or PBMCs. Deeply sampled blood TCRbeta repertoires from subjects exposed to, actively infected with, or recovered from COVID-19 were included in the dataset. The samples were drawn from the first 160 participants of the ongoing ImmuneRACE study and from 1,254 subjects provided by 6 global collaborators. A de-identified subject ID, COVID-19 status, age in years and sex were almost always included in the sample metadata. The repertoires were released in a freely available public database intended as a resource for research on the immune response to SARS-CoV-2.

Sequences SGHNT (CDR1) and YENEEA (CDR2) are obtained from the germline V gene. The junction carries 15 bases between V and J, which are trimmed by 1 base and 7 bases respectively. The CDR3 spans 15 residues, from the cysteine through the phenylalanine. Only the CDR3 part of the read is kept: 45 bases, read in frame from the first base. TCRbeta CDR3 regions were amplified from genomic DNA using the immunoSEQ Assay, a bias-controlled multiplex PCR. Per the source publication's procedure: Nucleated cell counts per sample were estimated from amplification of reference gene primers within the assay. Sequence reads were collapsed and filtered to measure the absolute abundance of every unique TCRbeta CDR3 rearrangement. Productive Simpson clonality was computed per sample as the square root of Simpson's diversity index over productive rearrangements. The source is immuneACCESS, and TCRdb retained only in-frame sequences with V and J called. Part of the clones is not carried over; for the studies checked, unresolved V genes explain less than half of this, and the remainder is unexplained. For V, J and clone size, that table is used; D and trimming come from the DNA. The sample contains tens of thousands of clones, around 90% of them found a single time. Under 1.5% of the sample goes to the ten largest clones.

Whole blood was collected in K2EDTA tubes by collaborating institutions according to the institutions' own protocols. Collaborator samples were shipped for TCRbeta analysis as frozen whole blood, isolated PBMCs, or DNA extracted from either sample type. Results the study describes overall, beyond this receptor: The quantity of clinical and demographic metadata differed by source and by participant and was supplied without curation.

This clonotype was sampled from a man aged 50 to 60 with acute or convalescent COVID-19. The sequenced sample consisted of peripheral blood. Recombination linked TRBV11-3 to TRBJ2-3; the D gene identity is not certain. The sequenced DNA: TGTGCCAGCAGCTTAGGCGCTTCGTGGAGAAATACGCAGTATTTT. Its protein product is CASSLGASWRNTQYF. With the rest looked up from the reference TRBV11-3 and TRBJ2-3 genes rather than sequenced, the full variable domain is EAGVVQSPRYKIIEKKQPVAFWCNPISGHNTLYWYLQNLGQGPELLIRYENEEAVDDSQLPKDRFSAERLKGVDSTLKIQPAELGDSAVYLCASSLGASWRNTQYFGPGTRLTVL.